This section outlines one T cell receptor (beta chain) sequence together with its context. Participants were aged roughly 18 to 100 years from some 24 US areas. Sequencing was performed with immunoSEQ multiplex PCR; in TCRdb, only in-frame clones are kept and a portion is missing. Of about 460,000 clones detected, approximately 90% appear once; the ten largest clones hold roughly 8%. These data are taken from a study of blood T cell repertoires in COVID-19. Across the study: COVID-19 samples from acute and convalescent phases originated in the United States, Italy and Spain.

The CDR3 totals 14 residues. The germline V gene has CDR1 SGHNT and CDR2 YYREEE (reference sequence). The germline V and J ends were trimmed by 2 bases and 3 bases, with 8 bases remaining between them. This TCR came from a woman aged 55-70 years who had recovered from COVID-19. What was sequenced was PBMCs or T cells enriched from blood (not recorded which). The chain uses TRBV5-4 and TRBJ1-4; weak D call: TRBD1 (5 bases). The CDR3 sequence: CASSFGGANEKLFF. For the CDR3, the DNA is TGTGCCAGCAGCTTTGGGGGGGCTAATGAAAAACTGTTTTTT.